Listed below are T cell receptor beta chains from one sample, sequenced in a study of cytomegalovirus exposure and HLA in healthy donors. Generated by immunoSEQ multiplex PCR, the TCRdb table keeps only in-frame clones and is missing some. Of roughly 73,000 clones detected, 75% to 85% appear once; the ten largest clones hold around 3%. The specimen was PBMCs. The receptors originated from a middle-aged man in good health and CMV-seronegative. CDR3s include the opening cysteine and the closing phenylalanine or tryptophan. The order of the fields is clone size, D gene, V gene, J gene, CDR3 protein, CDR3 DNA. The D gene is left open where the match is weak. Some rows mark clone size as missing; the rest say once, few, many or name a class of expanded clone.

abundance: few; d_gene: NA; v_gene: TRBV15; j_gene: TRBJ1-5; CDR3aa: CATSRDRGGRVGQPQHF; CDR3nt: TGTGCCACCAGCAGAGATCGGGGGGGCAGGGTGGGCCAGCCCCAGCATTTT
abundance: NA; d_gene: NA; v_gene: TRBV7-7; j_gene: TRBJ2-2; CDR3aa: CASSSTGRGSELFF; CDR3nt: TGTGCTAGCAGCTCCACCGGCCGGGGTTCGGAGCTGTTTTTT
abundance: NA; d_gene: TRBD1; v_gene: TRBV30; j_gene: TRBJ1-1; CDR3aa: CAWSPGTDLRDFF; CDR3nt: TGTGCCTGGAGTCCAGGGACAGACCTGAGGGATTTCTTT
abundance: NA; d_gene: NA; v_gene: TRBV19; j_gene: TRBJ1-1; CDR3aa: CASGQRNTEAFF; CDR3nt: TGTGCCAGTGGACAGAGGAACACTGAAGCTTTCTTT
abundance: NA; d_gene: NA; v_gene: TRBV11-1; j_gene: TRBJ2-7; CDR3aa: CASSFDGSGEQYF; CDR3nt: TGTGCCAGCAGCTTCGACGGTTCGGGGGAGCAGTACTTC
abundance: NA; d_gene: TRBD2; v_gene: TRBV12-5; j_gene: TRBJ2-3; CDR3aa: CASGLGTSHPDTQYF; CDR3nt: TGTGCTAGTGGTTTGGGGACTAGTCATCCAGATACGCAGTATTTT
abundance: NA; d_gene: NA; v_gene: TRBV30; j_gene: TRBJ1-5; CDR3aa: CAWSVATGIQPQHF; CDR3nt: TGTGCCTGGAGTGTTGCAACAGGGATTCAGCCCCAGCATTTT
abundance: few; d_gene: NA; v_gene: TRBV5-1; j_gene: TRBJ1-4; CDR3aa: CASGQEVNEKLFF; CDR3nt: TGCGCCAGCGGGCAGGAGGTTAATGAAAAACTGTTTTTT
abundance: NA; d_gene: NA; v_gene: TRBV7-8; j_gene: TRBJ1-1; CDR3aa: CASSLGNSEAFF; CDR3nt: TGTGCCAGCAGCTTAGGAAACAGCGAAGCTTTCTTT
abundance: few; d_gene: NA; v_gene: TRBV2; j_gene: TRBJ2-5; CDR3aa: CASSAGEETQYF; CDR3nt: TGTGCCAGCAGTGCGGGGGAAGAGACCCAGTACTTC
abundance: NA; d_gene: NA; v_gene: TRBV6-5; j_gene: TRBJ1-1; CDR3aa: CASSREGLNTEAFF; CDR3nt: TGTGCCAGCAGTCGGGAAGGGCTTAACACTGAAGCTTTCTTT
abundance: NA; d_gene: NA; v_gene: TRBV27; j_gene: TRBJ1-2; CDR3aa: CASSPTDLYGYTF; CDR3nt: TGTGCCAGCAGCCCAACAGACCTCTATGGCTACACCTTC
abundance: NA; d_gene: TRBD1; v_gene: TRBV9; j_gene: TRBJ2-1; CDR3aa: CASSVVGQGAEQFF; CDR3nt: TGTGCCAGCAGCGTAGTTGGACAGGGGGCTGAGCAGTTCTTC
abundance: NA; d_gene: NA; v_gene: TRBV30; j_gene: TRBJ1-1; CDR3aa: CAWSDRPGHLRAEAFF; CDR3nt: TGTGCCTGGAGCGATCGTCCGGGACACCTAAGGGCTGAAGCTTTCTTT
abundance: NA; d_gene: TRBD1; v_gene: TRBV7-2; j_gene: TRBJ2-3; CDR3aa: CASSFAGTATQYF; CDR3nt: TGTGCCAGCAGCTTTGCCGGGACAGCGACGCAGTATTTT
abundance: NA; d_gene: NA; v_gene: TRBV18; j_gene: TRBJ1-5; CDR3aa: CASSPNSDNQPQHF; CDR3nt: TGTGCCAGCTCACCGAACAGTGATAATCAGCCCCAGCATTTT
abundance: NA; d_gene: NA; v_gene: TRBV18; j_gene: TRBJ2-7; CDR3aa: CASSRLSTYEQYF; CDR3nt: TGTGCCAGCTCGCGGCTATCTACCTACGAGCAGTACTTC
abundance: NA; d_gene: TRBD1; v_gene: TRBV11-2; j_gene: TRBJ2-7; CDR3aa: CASSDPGQGSYEQYF; CDR3nt: TGTGCCAGCAGCGATCCGGGACAGGGTTCCTACGAGCAGTACTTC
abundance: NA; d_gene: TRBD1; v_gene: TRBV5-1; j_gene: TRBJ1-2; CDR3aa: CASRVLGDRGDRKYGYGYTF; CDR3nt: TGCGCCAGCAGAGTACTGGGGGACAGGGGGGATAGGAAGTACGGTTATGGCTACACCTTC
abundance: NA; d_gene: NA; v_gene: TRBV4-3; j_gene: TRBJ1-2; CDR3aa: CASSQGQTGFGYTF; CDR3nt: TGCGCCAGCAGCCAAGGCCAGACTGGCTTTGGCTACACCTTC
abundance: NA; d_gene: TRBD1; v_gene: TRBV6-6; j_gene: TRBJ2-7; CDR3aa: CASRERQGAWEQYF; CDR3nt: TGTGCCAGCAGGGAAAGACAGGGGGCGTGGGAGCAGTACTTC
abundance: NA; d_gene: NA; v_gene: TRBV7-3; j_gene: TRBJ1-1; CDR3aa: CASSLTAGGYNTEAFF; CDR3nt: TGTGCCAGCAGCTTAACGGCGGGAGGGTATAACACTGAAGCTTTCTTT